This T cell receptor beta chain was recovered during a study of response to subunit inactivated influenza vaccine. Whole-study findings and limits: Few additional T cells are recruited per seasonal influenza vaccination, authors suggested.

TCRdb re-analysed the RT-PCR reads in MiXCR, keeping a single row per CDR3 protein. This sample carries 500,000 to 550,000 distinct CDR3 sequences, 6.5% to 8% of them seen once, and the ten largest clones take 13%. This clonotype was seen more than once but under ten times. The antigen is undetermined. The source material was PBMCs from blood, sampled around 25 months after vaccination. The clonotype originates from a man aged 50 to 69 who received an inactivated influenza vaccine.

In DNA, the CDR3 is TGTGCCAGCAGTTCAACACATGGGACAGCTACGCAGCCCCAGCATTTT. Translated: CASSSTHGTATQPQHF. The rearrangement uses TRBV6-5 and TRBJ1-5; 7 nucleotides align to TRBD1. V lost 4 bases, J lost 7 bases, and 13 bases stayed unmatched. This CDR3 contains 16 residues. The germline gives CDR1 MNHEY, CDR2 SVGAGI.